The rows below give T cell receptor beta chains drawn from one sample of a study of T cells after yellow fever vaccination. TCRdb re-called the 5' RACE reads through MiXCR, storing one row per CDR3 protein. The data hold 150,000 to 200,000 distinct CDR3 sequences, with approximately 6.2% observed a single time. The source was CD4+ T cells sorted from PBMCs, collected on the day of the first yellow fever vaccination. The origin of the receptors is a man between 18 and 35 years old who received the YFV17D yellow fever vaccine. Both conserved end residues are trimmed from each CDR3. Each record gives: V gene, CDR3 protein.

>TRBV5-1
ASSGREDRGTEAF
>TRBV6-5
ASRTSGGNEQF
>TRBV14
ASSPPGAIWANVLT
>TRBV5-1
ASSPGTSGAQETQY
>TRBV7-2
ASSPNTGELF
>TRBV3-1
ASSQDATGASPLH
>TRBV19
ATTDRGRTGELF
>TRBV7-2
ASGPGQGGEKLF
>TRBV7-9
ASSPRPSTSGGRALY
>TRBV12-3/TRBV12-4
ASSRTGGAEKLF
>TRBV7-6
ASSAIWETQY
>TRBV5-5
ASSPLKTGHVYEQF
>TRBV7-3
ASSLPATGTTDTQY
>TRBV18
ASSPKTSGGDTQY
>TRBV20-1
SARDGARRNTIY
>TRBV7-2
ASSLHRGEDREY
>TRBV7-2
ASSSQGYEQY